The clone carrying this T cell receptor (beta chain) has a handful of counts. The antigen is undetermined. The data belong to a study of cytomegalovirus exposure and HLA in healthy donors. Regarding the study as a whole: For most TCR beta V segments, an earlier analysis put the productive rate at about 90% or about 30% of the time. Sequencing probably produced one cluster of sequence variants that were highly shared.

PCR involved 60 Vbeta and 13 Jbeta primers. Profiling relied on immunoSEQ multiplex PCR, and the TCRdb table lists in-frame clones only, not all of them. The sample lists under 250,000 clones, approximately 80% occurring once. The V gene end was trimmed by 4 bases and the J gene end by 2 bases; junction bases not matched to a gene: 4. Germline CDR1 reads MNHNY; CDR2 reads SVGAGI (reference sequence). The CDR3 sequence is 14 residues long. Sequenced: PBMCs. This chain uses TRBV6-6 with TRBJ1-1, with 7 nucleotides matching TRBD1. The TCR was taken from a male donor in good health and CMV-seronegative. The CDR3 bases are TGTGCCAGCAGTTTGCCAGGGGGAAACACTGAAGCTTTCTTT. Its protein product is CASSLPGGNTEAFF.